The 18 T cell receptor beta chains presented below share a single source sample, sequenced in a study of T-cell reconstitution after alpha-beta-depleted transplantation in children. Unique molecular identifiers were incorporated during preparation of the TCRbeta library. One entry per CDR3 protein results from TCRdb running MiXCR on the PCR reads. Of around 440,000 distinct CDR3 sequences listed, 15% to 20% are singletons. The material was PBMCs, mostly from graft donor cells, obtained 360 days after TCRalphabeta/CD19-depleted stem cell transplant. The source of these receptors is a boy under two years old who had a stem cell transplant for Wiskott-Aldrich syndrome, so the T cells may come from the graft donor.

This sequence joins TRBV12-3 or TRBV12-4 and TRBJ2-1; maybe TRBD1 (6 bases). The CDR3 runs 14 residues. Trimming took off 2 bases at V and 2 bases at J, with 7 bases between the two ends. This chain's CDR3 is CASSLNRAYNEQFF. CDR3 nucleotides: TGTGCCAGCAGTTTAAACAGGGCCTACAATGAGCAGTTCTTC.

This chain links TRBV12-3 or TRBV12-4 with TRBJ2-1, with a possible D match to TRBD2 (5 bases). This CDR3 spans 15 amino acids. Trimming removed 8 bases from V and 0 bases from J, with 14 bases in between. The CDR3 here is CASLPRGSSYNEQFF. CDR3 DNA: TGTGCCAGCCTCCCCCGGGGTAGCTCCTACAATGAGCAGTTCTTC.

The rearrangement links TRBV7-9 to TRBJ1-6; D not certain. CDR3 length: 14 residues. The V end was cut by 1 base, the J end by 8 bases, with 9 bases between. Germline values: CDR1 SEHNR, CDR2 FQNEAQ (reference sequence). The CDR3 loop reads CASSLGPRDSPLHF. The DNA of the CDR3 is TGTGCCAGCAGCTTAGGGCCGCGGGATTCACCCCTCCACTTT.

This clonotype turned up a few times. This chain joins TRBV7-2 and TRBJ2-7, with TRBD1 matching 9 bases. Germline assignment: CDR1 SGHTA and CDR2 FQGNSA. The CDR3 is made up of 15 amino acids. J gave up 2 bases and V 1 base, and 3 bases lay outside the gene matches. CDR3 amino acids: CASSLEGQGPYEQYF. The CDR3, as DNA: TGTGCCAGCAGCTTAGAGGGACAGGGCCCCTACGAGCAGTACTTC.

The chain has TRBV12-3 or TRBV12-4 and TRBJ2-1; D is perhaps TRBD1 (5 bases). V was pared by 5 bases and J by 0 bases, with 14 bases between. The length of the CDR3 is 16 residues. The CDR3 is CASSSPGHTSYNEQFF. CDR3 bases: TGTGCCAGCAGTAGCCCCGGACACACCTCCTACAATGAGCAGTTCTTC.

This clonotype was detected a few times. The V call is TRBV12-3 or TRBV12-4, the J call TRBJ2-7; the match to TRBD1 covers 10 bases. The CDR3 has 17 amino acids. V dropped 4 bases and J dropped 2; count of bases not matched to a gene: 11. The CDR3 region is CASSSYLTGGLAYEQYF. In nucleotides, the CDR3 is TGTGCCAGCAGTTCCTACCTGACAGGGGGCTTGGCCTACGAGCAGTACTTC.

The chain combines TRBV5-1 with TRBJ2-1, with unresolved D. This CDR3 spans 12 amino acids. The V end was cut by 1 base, the J end by 8 bases, with 7 bases between. In germline, CDR1 is SGHRS, CDR2 YFSETQ. In nucleotides, the CDR3 is TGCGCCAGCAGCTTGACTATCGATGAGCAGTTCTTC. Translation gives CASSLTIDEQFF.

CDR3 nucleotide sequence: TGCAGTGCTAGAGGGGGACAGTGGAATTCACCCCTCCACTTT. Encoded protein: CSARGGQWNSPLHF. The chain carries TRBV20-1 and TRBJ1-6, with 7 bases aligning to TRBD1. The ends lost 1 base at V and 7 bases at J; junction bases unmatched: 4. CDR3 size: 14 residues. From germline, CDR1 is DFQATT and CDR2 SNEGSKA (reference sequence).

The chain has TRBV7-8 and TRBJ2-1; TRBD1 or TRBD2 may be the D gene (6 bases each). The V end was cut by 7 bases, the J end by 7 bases, with 23 bases between. The CDR3 covers 16 residues. Germline values: CDR1 SGHVS, CDR2 FQNEAQ. The DNA of the CDR3 is TGTGCCAGCAACCCAAGGGGGGCTCCTCTTAGGAATGAGCAGTTCTTC. Its translation: CASNPRGAPLRNEQFF.

The chain joins TRBV11-2 to TRBJ1-1; 8 nucleotides agree with TRBD1. The CDR3 covers 15 residues. V was pared by 5 bases and J by 5 bases, with 10 bases of the junction left unmatched. Per germline, CDR1 SGHAT and CDR2 FQNNGV. The CDR3 DNA follows: TGTGCCAGCAGCATAATCAGGGGGCCGGGAACTGAAGCTTTCTTT. This encodes CASSIIRGPGTEAFF.

In its sample, this clonotype was seen a few times. The gene calls are TRBV5-1 and TRBJ2-5; no reliable D call. Trimming took 1 base from V and 5 from J, leaving 12 bases between them. The CDR3 runs 14 residues. Germline V gene lookup returns CDR1 SGHRS and CDR2 YFSETQ. CDR3 loop: CASSLKQVGETQYF. The CDR3, as DNA: TGCGCCAGCAGCTTGAAGCAGGTTGGTGAGACCCAGTACTTC.

The gene calls are TRBV7-9 and TRBJ2-1, with 12 bases that match TRBD2. The CDR3 has 15 residues. With 6 bases clipped from V and 6 bases from J, the junction kept 6 bases outside the gene matches. Germline V gene sequence: CDR1 SEHNR, CDR2 FQNEAQ (reference sequence). The CDR3 protein is CASSRTSGRTNEQFF. The CDR3 DNA follows: TGTGCCAGCAGTCGAACTAGCGGGAGGACCAATGAGCAGTTCTTC.

This clonotype was counted only a few times. The V and J genes are TRBV29-1 and TRBJ1-4; the match to TRBD1 covers 9 bases. The V gene end was trimmed by 6 bases and the J gene end by 7 bases; junction bases not matched to a gene: 3. Per the germline V gene, CDR1 is SQVTM and CDR2 is ANQGSEA. The CDR3 is made up of 12 amino acids. CDR3 nucleotides: TGCAGCGTCCGGGACAGGGCTGAAAAACTGTTTTTT. It is translated as CSVRDRAEKLFF.

This rearrangement joins TRBV20-1 to TRBJ2-2, with TRBD2 identical over 7 bases. The CDR3 length is 14 residues. The V gene end was trimmed by 3 bases and the J gene end by 0 bases; junction bases not matched to a gene: 1. Germline loops: CDR1 DFQATT, CDR2 SNEGSKA (reference sequence). The CDR3 DNA reads as TGCAGTGCTAGCGGGAGGCCGAACACCGGGGAGCTGTTTTTT. Protein product: CSASGRPNTGELFF.

This clonotype was seen only a few times. The gene calls are TRBV6-1 and TRBJ2-3; 9 nucleotides line up with TRBD2. The ends lost 6 bases at V and 8 bases at J; junction bases unmatched: 15. CDR3 size: 16 residues. The V gene's germline CDR1 is MNHNS and CDR2 SASEGT. The DNA of the CDR3 is TGTGCCAGCAGCCTACGGCGGCGGGAGGGCCCCGGTACGCAGTATTTT. Protein sequence: CASSLRRREGPGTQYF.

This clonotype was recorded at least ten times. This sequence joins TRBV7-2 and TRBJ2-1; TRBD1 matches 8 bases. The V segment lost 2 bases and the J segment 4 bases; nucleotides outside the gene matches: 7. Germline CDR1 is SGHTA and CDR2 is FQGNSA. This CDR3 is 16 amino acids long. This chain's CDR3 is CASSLYIGQGYNEQFF. The CDR3 nucleotides are TGTGCCAGCAGCTTATATATAGGACAGGGTTACAATGAGCAGTTCTTC.

This clonotype was picked up a small number of times. The rearrangement uses TRBV20-1 and TRBJ2-1; 7 bases are a match to TRBD1. CDR1 and CDR2 from the germline V gene are DFQATT and SNEGSKA (reference sequence). This CDR3 spans 14 amino acids. Trimming cost V 0 bases and J 3 bases; bases outside gene matches: 2. CDR3 DNA: TGCAGTGCTAGAGAGGCAGGGGGCTACAATGAGCAGTTCTTC. Translation: CSAREAGGYNEQFF.

Written as DNA, the CDR3 is TGTGCCAGCAGCTTAGGGGTGGGAGTATCAGATACGCAGTATTTT. It translates to CASSLGVGVSDTQYF. V and J are TRBV7-8 and TRBJ2-3, with a weak D call TRBD2 (5 bases). The CDR3 has 15 residues. Germline V gives CDR1 SGHVS, CDR2 FQNEAQ. The V gene lost 1 base and the J gene lost 4 bases, with 12 bases spanning the gap.